This is a list of T cell receptor beta chains from one sample in a study of blood T cell repertoires in COVID-19. TCRdb's table, derived via immunoSEQ multiplex PCR, lists solely in-frame clones and lacks some. This sample has about 150,000 clones, with 80% to 90% found just once. Input material: peripheral blood. The receptors derive from a woman aged 50 to 65 in a cohort sampled during active or convalescent COVID-19. Both conserved end residues are part of each CDR3. A D gene is named only where the DNA matches it firmly. The size entry is marked missing in some rows and otherwise reads once, few, many or a size class.

d_call: TRBD2; clone_size: .; v_call: TRBV6-4; cdr3_length: 16; j_call: TRBJ2-1; cdr3_nt: TGTGCCAGCAGTGACTCGGGCGGGGGGACCTACAATGAGCAGTTCTTC; cdr3_aa: CASSDSGGGTYNEQFF
d_call: .; clone_size: once; v_call: TRBV5-1; cdr3_length: 14; j_call: TRBJ2-2; cdr3_nt: TGCGCCAGCAGCATCGGGACAAACACCGGGGAGCTGTTTTTT; cdr3_aa: CASSIGTNTGELFF
d_call: .; clone_size: .; v_call: TRBV7-9; cdr3_length: 15; j_call: TRBJ2-2; cdr3_nt: TGTGCCAGCAGCTTGAGTCAGGGCGACCCCGGGGAGCTGTTTTTT; cdr3_aa: CASSLSQGDPGELFF
d_call: .; clone_size: .; v_call: TRBV5-1; cdr3_length: 14; j_call: TRBJ2-5; cdr3_nt: TGCGCCAGCAGCTTGGGTACTAGGCAAGAGACCCAGTACTTC; cdr3_aa: CASSLGTRQETQYF
d_call: TRBD2; clone_size: .; v_call: TRBV18; cdr3_length: 15; j_call: TRBJ2-3; cdr3_nt: TGTGCCAGCTCAGGTACTAGCGCGAGCACAGATACGCAGTATTTT; cdr3_aa: CASSGTSASTDTQYF
d_call: TRBD1; clone_size: once; v_call: TRBV3-1/TRBV3-2; cdr3_length: 14; j_call: TRBJ1-2; cdr3_nt: TGTGCCAGCAGCCAAGATGACAGGGAGTATGGCTACACCTTC; cdr3_aa: CASSQDDREYGYTF
d_call: TRBD1; clone_size: .; v_call: TRBV18; cdr3_length: 18; j_call: TRBJ2-5; cdr3_nt: TGTGCCAGCTCACCACGACTGTTGGGACAGCAACACCAAGAGACCCAGTACTTC; cdr3_aa: CASSPRLLGQQHQETQYF
d_call: .; clone_size: once; v_call: TRBV19; cdr3_length: 14; j_call: TRBJ1-1; cdr3_nt: TGTGCCAGTAGCCACCTGGGGGGGAACACTGAAGCTTTCTTT; cdr3_aa: CASSHLGGNTEAFF
d_call: TRBD2; clone_size: .; v_call: TRBV27; cdr3_length: 15; j_call: TRBJ2-7; cdr3_nt: TGTGCCAGCAGTTTTGTTACGGGGGGGGCCTACGAGCAGTACTTC; cdr3_aa: CASSFVTGGAYEQYF
d_call: .; clone_size: .; v_call: TRBV27; cdr3_length: 14; j_call: TRBJ1-6; cdr3_nt: TGTGCCAGCAGTTTCGGGCAGGGTAATTCACCCCTCCACTTT; cdr3_aa: CASSFGQGNSPLHF
d_call: .; clone_size: .; v_call: TRBV30; cdr3_length: 14; j_call: TRBJ1-4; cdr3_nt: TGTGCCTGGAGTGTATTTACAACTAATGAAAAACTGTTTTTT; cdr3_aa: CAWSVFTTNEKLFF
d_call: TRBD2; clone_size: once; v_call: TRBV7-2; cdr3_length: 16; j_call: TRBJ2-1; cdr3_nt: TGTGCCAGCAGCTTGGCCCGACTAGCGGCGTACAATGAGCAGTTCTTC; cdr3_aa: CASSLARLAAYNEQFF
d_call: .; clone_size: .; v_call: TRBV7-3; cdr3_length: 12; j_call: TRBJ2-3; cdr3_nt: TGTGCCAGCCGGAGCGGCACAGATACGCAGTATTTT; cdr3_aa: CASRSGTDTQYF
d_call: TRBD1; clone_size: .; v_call: TRBV11-2; cdr3_length: 17; j_call: TRBJ2-6; cdr3_nt: TGTGCCAGCAGCTTAGGGGGACAGATCTCTGGGGCCAACGTCCTGACTTTC; cdr3_aa: CASSLGGQISGANVLTF
d_call: TRBD2; clone_size: .; v_call: TRBV5-1; cdr3_length: 14; j_call: TRBJ2-7; cdr3_nt: TGCGCCAGCAGCTTTAGCGGGGGACGGTACGAGCAGTACTTC; cdr3_aa: CASSFSGGRYEQYF